Following are 21 T cell receptor beta chains from one sample sequenced in a study of blood T cell repertoires in COVID-19. The assay was immunoSEQ multiplex PCR, and TCRdb's table has in-frame clones only and misses some. The sample lists about 220,000 clones; nearly 90% were seen once. Material: PBMCs or T cells enriched from blood (not recorded which). All receptors come from a man younger than 45 who had been exposed to COVID-19.

This chain uses TRBV5-1 with TRBJ2-5; 8 bases align to TRBD1. The CDR3 runs 15 residues. From germline, CDR1 is SGHRS and CDR2 YFSETQ. Trimming removed 4 bases from V and 4 bases from J; junction bases left unmatched: 9. The CDR3 nucleotides read TGCGCCAGCAGCCGCGACAGGGGAGGTGGAGAGACCCAGTACTTC. Amino acid sequence: CASSRDRGGGETQYF. Based on the CDR3 plus reference TRBV5-1 and TRBJ2-5, the full variable domain is KAGVTQTPRYLIKTRGQQVTLSCSPISGHRSVSWYQQTPGQGLQFLFEYFSETQRNKGNFPGRFSGRQFSNSRSEMNVSTLELGDSALYLCASSRDRGGGETQYFGPGTRLLVL.

The rearrangement uses TRBV11-2 and TRBJ2-7, with a possible D match to TRBD2 (5 bases). Trimming shortened V by 3 bases and J by 0 bases, and 6 bases separated the two germline ends. Germline CDR1 and CDR2: SGHAT and FQNNGV. The length of the CDR3 is 13 residues. The CDR3 spells CASSLRVSYEQYF. CDR3 nucleotide sequence: TGTGCCAGCAGCTTGCGGGTCTCCTACGAGCAGTACTTC.

V and J are TRBV10-3 and TRBJ1-3; D unclear. The CDR3 has 16 amino acids. The germline V gene encodes CDR1 ENHRY and CDR2 SYGVKD. Trimming removed 2 bases from V and 2 bases from J, with 13 bases in between. CDR3 nucleotides: TGTGCCATCAGTGAGGCCGCCCCAGGTACTGGAAACACCATATATTTT. Protein: CAISEAAPGTGNTIYF.

This rearrangement joins TRBV14 to TRBJ1-4, with D perhaps matching TRBD1 (5 bases). Trimming shortened V by 7 bases and J by 5 bases, and 11 bases separated the two germline ends. Germline lookup yields CDR1 SGHDN and CDR2 FVKESK. This CDR3 is built from 13 residues. The CDR3 region is CASNDSPNEKLFF. CDR3 DNA: TGTGCCAGCAACGACAGTCCAAATGAAAAACTGTTTTTT.

The V and J genes are TRBV6-5 and TRBJ1-2; D gene uncertain. CDR1 MNHEY and CDR2 SVGAGI come from the germline V gene. Deletions cut 6 bases from V and 4 bases from J, with 15 bases between. The CDR3 loop spans 14 amino acids. The chain's CDR3 is CASSLGVGPYGYTF. The CDR3, as DNA: TGTGCCAGCAGCTTAGGCGTGGGCCCCTATGGCTACACCTTC.

J is TRBJ2-2 and V is TRBV3-1 (or the pseudogene TRBV3-2); unclear D gene. Germline V lookup: CDR1 LGHDT, CDR2 YNNKEL (reference sequence). The CDR3 is made up of 12 amino acids. V shed 8 bases and J shed 2 bases, with 6 bases lying between them. The DNA of the CDR3 is TGTGCCAGCTCCCGTAACACCGGGGAGCTGTTTTTT. Amino acid sequence: CASSRNTGELFF.

This chain connects TRBV25-1 to TRBJ1-4; possibly TRBD1 for D (5 bases). CDR1 is MGHDK, CDR2 SYGVNS, per germline. V lost 7 bases, J lost 8 bases, and 20 bases lay in between. The CDR3 has 15 amino acids. CDR3 nucleotide sequence: TGTGCCAGCACCACAGTGGGGGGGGTTGAAGAAAAACTGTTTTTT. It specifies CASTTVGGVEEKLFF.

The chain combines TRBV4-2 with TRBJ1-5; 8 positions match TRBD1. V lost 0 bases to trimming and J lost 7 bases; unmatched junction nucleotides: 5. The CDR3 runs 15 residues. Per germline, CDR1 LGHNA and CDR2 YNFKEQ. CDR3 sequence reads: CASSQEGRGQQPQHF. The DNA of the CDR3 is TGTGCCAGCAGCCAAGAGGGCAGGGGGCAACAGCCCCAGCATTTT.

V is TRBV27 and J is TRBJ1-1; no clear D gene. Germline V lookup: CDR1 MNHEY, CDR2 SMNVEV (reference sequence). There are 14 residues in the CDR3. The V end lost 3 bases, the J end lost 11 bases, and 19 bases lay between the germline ends. The CDR3 loop is CASSFLGGSDDAFF. In nucleotides, the CDR3 is TGTGCCAGCAGTTTCCTAGGTGGCTCTGACGATGCTTTCTTT.

V usage is TRBV6-4 and J usage is TRBJ2-2; weak D call: TRBD1 (5 bases). The length of the CDR3 is 14 residues. Trimming took 6 bases from V and 6 from J, leaving 14 bases between them. CDR1 and CDR2 (germline): MRHNA, SNTAGT. The DNA for the CDR3 is TGTGCCAGCAGCGTCACCATGGGGCCCGGGGAGCTGTTTTTT. Protein product: CASSVTMGPGELFF.

This clone was counted a few times. This sequence joins TRBV14 and TRBJ2-5; the match to TRBD1 covers 12 bases. With V trimmed by 3 bases and J by 0 bases, 14 bases remained unmatched. Germline loops: CDR1 SGHDN, CDR2 FVKESK. The CDR3 covers 20 residues. For the CDR3, the DNA is TGTGCCAGCAGCCAGGGGACAGGGGGCTTGTTGACCCCAAACCAAGAGACCCAGTACTTC. Translation: CASSQGTGGLLTPNQETQYF.

V is TRBV15 and J is TRBJ2-7; TRBD2 matches 8 bases. Losses at the gene ends were 3 bases for V and 0 bases for J; bases not matched to a gene: 13. CDR3 length: 18 residues. Germline V gives CDR1 LNHNV, CDR2 YYDKDF (reference sequence). The CDR3 DNA reads TGTGCCACCAGCAGGGTACGCGGGGGGCTAACTAACTCCTACGAGCAGTACTTC. This encodes CATSRVRGGLTNSYEQYF.

This clone appeared a few times. The chain has TRBV5-6 and TRBJ1-6; tentative D call: TRBD1 (6 bases). V gave up 3 bases and J gave up 1 base, with 14 bases separating them. This CDR3 contains 17 residues. Germline lookup yields CDR1 SGHDT and CDR2 YYEEEE. In nucleotides, the CDR3 is TGTGCCAGCAGCTGGAACAGGGTAGGATCCTATAATTCACCCCTCCACTTT. Its translation is CASSWNRVGSYNSPLHF.

The chain carries TRBV5-1 and TRBJ1-5; 9 bases line up with TRBD1. This CDR3 is built from 16 residues. Unmatched junction bases numbered 4, after V lost 1 base and J lost 2 bases. Germline CDR1 SGHRS, CDR2 YFSETQ. DNA of the CDR3: TGCGCCAGCAGCTTGACAGGGGGCAAAGGCAATCAGCCCCAGCATTTT. Its translation is CASSLTGGKGNQPQHF.

J is TRBJ1-3 and V is TRBV6-5, with D maybe TRBD1 (5 bases). The CDR3 sequence is 15 residues long. Trimming stripped 6 bases from V and 4 bases from J, with 16 bases between. Germline V gives CDR1 MNHEY, CDR2 SVGAGI. CDR3 residues: CASSIGGVYGNTIYF. The CDR3 bases are TGTGCCAGCAGCATAGGAGGGGTTTACGGAAACACCATATATTTT.

The chain carries TRBV19 and TRBJ1-1; 7 bases agree with TRBD1. Germline CDR1 and CDR2: LNHDA and SQIVND (reference sequence). The V and J ends lost 9 bases and 3 bases, in that order; junction bases with no gene match: 10. The CDR3 sequence is 14 residues long. The CDR3 sequence: CASREGQDHTEAFF. The CDR3 nucleotides read TGTGCCAGCAGAGAAGGACAGGATCACACTGAAGCTTTCTTT. The entire variable domain, with the rest obtained from reference TRBV19 and TRBJ1-1, is as follows: DGGITQSPKYLFRKEGQNVTLSCEQNLNHDAMYWYRQDPGQGLRLIYYSQIVNDFQKGDIAEGYSVSREKKESFPLTVTSAQKNPTAFYLCASREGQDHTEAFFGQGTRLTVV.

This clone showed up just once. The rearrangement joins TRBV5-1 to TRBJ1-6; 10 bases line up with TRBD1. V lost 6 bases and J lost 7; bases outside the gene matches: 7. Germline V lookup: CDR1 SGHRS, CDR2 YFSETQ. This CDR3 has 15 amino acids. CDR3 in DNA: TGCGCCAGCATGGTCGGGGGACAGGGGAATTCACCCCTCCACTTT. It codes for CASMVGGQGNSPLHF. Supplemented by reference TRBV5-1 and TRBJ1-6, the full variable domain reads KAGVTQTPRYLIKTRGQQVTLSCSPISGHRSVSWYQQTPGQGLQFLFEYFSETQRNKGNFPGRFSGRQFSNSRSEMNVSTLELGDSALYLCASMVGGQGNSPLHFGNGTRLTVT.

This chain joins TRBV19 and TRBJ2-1, with D tentatively TRBD2 (6 bases). V was cut by 8 bases and J by 0 bases, with 14 bases left in between. The length of the CDR3 is 15 residues. CDR1 and CDR2 from the germline V gene are LNHDA and SQIVND (reference sequence). CDR3: CASGDGGSSYNEQFF. CDR3 nucleotide sequence: TGTGCCAGTGGGGATGGGGGGAGCTCCTACAATGAGCAGTTCTTC.

This rearrangement joins TRBV5-1 to TRBJ2-1, with a tentative D call TRBD1 (5 bases). Trimming stripped 5 bases from V and 3 bases from J, with 15 bases between. Germline V gene data show CDR1 as SGHRS and CDR2 as YFSETQ. The CDR3 spans 15 residues. CDR3 sequence: CASSIYSRGYNEQFF. DNA of the CDR3: TGCGCCAGCAGTATTTATTCAAGGGGCTACAATGAGCAGTTCTTC.

V is TRBV4-1 and J is TRBJ1-4; D is unclear. The CDR3 length is 15 residues. In germline, CDR1 is MGHRA, CDR2 YSYEKL. V lost 5 bases, J lost 6 bases, and 16 bases lay in between. The CDR3 region is CASSETPGKDEKLFF. CDR3 DNA: TGCGCCAGCAGCGAAACCCCGGGAAAGGATGAAAAACTGTTTTTT.

The V gene is TRBV5-4, the J gene TRBJ1-4; D possibly corresponds to TRBD1 (5 bases). Per the germline V gene, CDR1 is SGHNT and CDR2 is YYREEE (reference sequence). This CDR3 has 16 residues. V dropped 0 bases and J dropped 4 bases, with 13 bases sitting between them. The CDR3 sequence: CASSLVPRQINEKLFF. Here the CDR3 DNA reads TGTGCCAGCAGCTTGGTACCCCGACAGATTAATGAAAAACTGTTTTTT. Filled out from reference TRBV5-4 and TRBJ1-4, the complete variable domain reads ETGVTQSPTHLIKTRGQQVTLRCSSQSGHNTVSWYQQALGQGPQFIFQYYREEENGRGNFPPRFSGLQFPNYSSELNVNALELDDSALYLCASSLVPRQINEKLFFGSGTQLSVL.